The 13 T cell receptor beta chains below were found in one sample sequenced in a study of blood T cell repertoires in COVID-19. Libraries were prepared by immunoSEQ multiplex PCR; TCRdb keeps only in-frame clonotypes and omits some of them. The top ten clones hold about a tenth of a sample with approximately 390,000 clones, about 87% of them seen once. Source material: PBMCs or T cells enriched from blood (not recorded which). All receptors derive from a woman aged 45-65 years who had recovered from COVID-19.

This clone was recorded once. The rearrangement uses TRBV2 and TRBJ1-6; D uncertain. V was trimmed by 7 bases and J by 4 bases, leaving 11 bases between them. This CDR3 contains 14 residues. Germline assignment: CDR1 SNHLY and CDR2 FYNNEI. This CDR3 reads CASNSREYNSPLHF. The CDR3 DNA follows: TGTGCCAGCAATTCAAGGGAGTATAATTCACCCCTCCACTTT.

This clone was recorded only once. The chain has TRBV9 and TRBJ1-2; a weak D match, TRBD1 (5 bases). Deletions cut 0 bases from V and 5 bases from J, with 17 bases between. The CDR3 consists of 16 residues. CDR1 is SGDLS, CDR2 YYNGEE, per germline. The CDR3 loop is CASSVVPGGGAYGYTF. As DNA, the CDR3 is TGTGCCAGCAGCGTAGTACCCGGGGGAGGGGCTTATGGCTACACCTTC.

J is TRBJ1-2 and V is TRBV11-3; D is undetermined. V lost 5 bases to trimming and J lost 8 bases, with 21 bases between them. The CDR3 covers 15 residues. The germline V gene encodes CDR1 SGHNT and CDR2 YENEEA. CDR3 in DNA: TGTGCCAGCAGCCCTGGTCGGTACCGCGGTTGCGGCTACACCTTC. This gives the protein CASSPGRYRGCGYTF.

The rearrangement links TRBV2 to TRBJ1-2, with 9 bases fitting TRBD1. The germline V gene encodes CDR1 SNHLY and CDR2 FYNNEI. The trim removed 0 bases at V and 8 bases at J, leaving 7 bases unmatched. The CDR3 is made up of 15 amino acids. The CDR3 DNA sequence: TGTGCCAGCAGTGAAGCTGAACAGGGGGCGCTCGGCTACACCTTC. Encoded protein: CASSEAEQGALGYTF.

This chain links TRBV6-5 with TRBJ1-1; a weak D match, TRBD1 (6 bases). Trimming stripped 4 bases from V and 5 bases from J, with 17 bases between. The CDR3 sequence is 15 residues long. The germline V gene encodes CDR1 MNHEY and CDR2 SVGAGI. The CDR3 here is CASSLGQGTLTEAFF. CDR3 DNA: TGTGCCAGCAGTTTGGGGCAGGGGACGTTGACTGAAGCTTTCTTT.

This clone has a single count. The CDR3 DNA reads as TGTGCCAGCAGCTTAGGACAGGAAAATGAAAAACTGTTTTTT. It specifies CASSLGQENEKLFF. The V gene is TRBV7-8, the J gene TRBJ1-4; possibly TRBD1 for D (6 bases). The germline V gene encodes CDR1 SGHVS and CDR2 FQNEAQ. Trimming took 1 base from V and 5 from J, leaving 8 bases between them. The CDR3 runs 14 residues.

This rearrangement joins TRBV4-1 to TRBJ1-5; D may be TRBD1 (6 bases). The germline CDR1 and CDR2 sequences are MGHRA and YSYEKL. This CDR3 is 18 amino acids long. V was clipped by 4 bases and J by 0 bases, with 19 bases between them. The DNA of the CDR3 is TGCGCCAGCAGCCCTGGTACAGGACAGAGACTTAGCAATCAGCCCCAGCATTTT. Translation: CASSPGTGQRLSNQPQHF.

In this sample, this clone turned up once. The chain links TRBV5-6 to TRBJ1-6, with TRBD1 matching 7 bases. CDR1 and CDR2 (germline): SGHDT, YYEEEE. CDR3 size: 16 residues. V lost 2 bases, J lost 7 bases, and 9 bases stayed unmatched. CDR3 sequence: CASSLVTGVHNSPLHF. The CDR3 coding sequence is TGTGCCAGCAGCTTAGTAACAGGGGTACACAATTCACCCCTCCACTTT. Looking up the rest from reference TRBV5-6 and TRBJ1-6 gives the full variable domain: DAGVTQSPTHLIKTRGQQVTLRCSPKSGHDTVSWYQQALGQGPQFIFQYYEEEERQRGNFPDRFSGHQFPNYSSELNVNALLLGDSALYLCASSLVTGVHNSPLHFGNGTRLTVT.

The CDR3 sequence: CASSLTRLSGANVLTF. In nucleotides, the CDR3 is TGTGCCAGCAGCTTAACGCGGCTTTCTGGGGCCAACGTCCTGACTTTC. The gene calls are TRBV7-3 and TRBJ2-6, with D unresolved. CDR3 length equals 16 residues. Germline-derived CDR1 and CDR2 are SGHTA and FQGTGA. V was clipped by 0 bases and J by 1 base, with 7 bases between them.

V and J are TRBV3-1 (or the pseudogene TRBV3-2) and TRBJ1-3, with 10 bases aligning to TRBD1. The germline V gene encodes CDR1 LGHDT and CDR2 YNNKEL (reference sequence). Trimming removed 4 bases from V and 4 bases from J; junction bases left unmatched: 1. The CDR3 is 14 amino acids. This CDR3 is CASSLGQGGNTIYF. The CDR3 nucleotides are TGTGCCAGCAGCCTGGGACAGGGGGGAAACACCATATATTTT.

The chain has TRBV19 and TRBJ2-5; 16 nucleotides agree with TRBD2. V dropped 5 bases and J dropped 0; count of bases not matched to a gene: 3. The CDR3 runs 17 residues. Germline assignment: CDR1 LNHDA and CDR2 SQIVND (reference sequence). The CDR3 bases are TGTGCCAGTAGTCCGGGACTAGCGGGGGGGTACCAAGAGACCCAGTACTTC. It translates to CASSPGLAGGYQETQYF.

The V call is TRBV18, the J call TRBJ2-3, with TRBD1 matching over 9 bases. CDR3 length equals 15 residues. The V segment lost 3 bases and the J segment 6 bases; nucleotides outside the gene matches: 7. Germline CDR1 reads KGHSH; CDR2 reads LQKENI. CDR3 amino acids: CASSPGQGQLDTQYF. The CDR3 DNA follows: TGTGCCAGCTCACCGGGACAGGGACAGTTGGATACGCAGTATTTT.

This sequence joins TRBV19 and TRBJ1-1; 7 bases align to TRBD1. CDR1 is LNHDA and CDR2 is SQIVND in the germline V gene (reference sequence). CDR3 size: 13 residues. J was trimmed by 6 bases and V by 6 bases; bases with no gene match: 7. This CDR3 reads CASRTTGRPEAFF. In DNA, the CDR3 is TGTGCCAGTAGAACGACAGGGAGGCCTGAAGCTTTCTTT.